Listed below are T cell receptor beta chains from one sample, sequenced in a study of cytomegalovirus exposure and HLA in healthy donors. Sequencing was performed with immunoSEQ multiplex PCR; in TCRdb, only in-frame clones are kept and a portion is missing. There are roughly 180,000 clones in the sample; approximately 84% occur only once, and about 2.6% lies in the top ten. Sequenced: PBMCs. The receptor source for this set is a female donor in good health and CMV-seronegative. The CDR3 runs from the conserved cysteine through the conserved F or W. D genes are given only for firm matches. Some rows have no size entry. The others give once, few or many, or a class for an expanded clone.

CDR3: CASSNRQGSNTGELFF; DNA: TGTGCCAGCAGCAACAGACAGGGTTCGAACACCGGGGAGCTGTTTTTT; D: TRBD1; length: 16; size: once; V: TRBV7-3; J: TRBJ2-2
CDR3: CAWDVPAGAGTDTQYF; DNA: TGTGCCTGGGATGTGCCCGCGGGGGCGGGCACAGATACGCAGTATTTT; D: .; length: 16; size: .; V: TRBV30; J: TRBJ2-3
CDR3: CASSLTDTQYF; DNA: TGTGCCAGCAGCCTCACAGATACGCAGTATTTT; D: .; length: 11; size: once; V: TRBV5-5; J: TRBJ2-3
CDR3: CASITALEAFF; DNA: TGTGCCAGCATAACTGCGTTGGAAGCTTTCTTT; D: .; length: 11; size: .; V: TRBV6-6; J: TRBJ1-1
CDR3: CASRTGTTKNIQYF; DNA: TGTGCCAGCAGGACAGGGACGACCAAAAACATTCAGTACTTC; D: TRBD1; length: 14; size: few; V: TRBV6-5; J: TRBJ2-4
CDR3: CASSDTGNYGYTF; DNA: TGTGCCAGCAGTGATACAGGGAACTATGGCTACACCTTC; D: .; length: 13; size: .; V: TRBV6-1; J: TRBJ1-2
CDR3: CASSPTRAGSGNTIYF; DNA: TGTGCCAGCAGCCCTACCCGCGCGGGTTCTGGAAACACCATATATTTT; D: .; length: 16; size: .; V: TRBV7-8; J: TRBJ1-3
CDR3: CASRGGLAGTYEQYF; DNA: TGTGCCAGCAGGGGGGGACTAGCGGGAACCTACGAGCAGTACTTC; D: TRBD2; length: 15; size: .; V: TRBV6-1; J: TRBJ2-7
CDR3: CASSLEGGAEQFF; DNA: TGTGCCAGCAGCTTAGAGGGGGGGGCTGAGCAGTTCTTC; D: .; length: 13; size: .; V: TRBV7-8; J: TRBJ2-1
CDR3: CSVRQGGRGTGELFF; DNA: TGCAGCGTTAGACAGGGAGGAAGGGGCACCGGGGAGCTGTTTTTT; D: .; length: 15; size: once; V: TRBV29-1; J: TRBJ2-2